This TCR beta chain was observed in a study of T cell responses to AZD1222 COVID-19 vaccine. The CDR3 consists of 15 residues. Per germline, CDR1 MGHRA and CDR2 YSYEKL. Trimming removed 0 bases at V and 6 bases at J, with 15 bases between. Profiled with immunoSEQ multiplex PCR; TCRdb holds only in-frame clones, not every one. The table includes around 130,000 clones, about nine tenths detected once. The receptor was isolated from an adult who received the AZD1222 COVID-19 vaccine. J is TRBJ2-7 and V is TRBV4-1, with D perhaps TRBD1 or TRBD2 (5 bases each). Material: peripheral blood, obtained 28 days after the second AZD1222 dose. CDR3 sequence: CASSQDRGSWIEQYF. CDR3 nucleotides: TGCGCCAGCAGCCAAGATCGGGGCAGCTGGATCGAGCAGTACTTC.